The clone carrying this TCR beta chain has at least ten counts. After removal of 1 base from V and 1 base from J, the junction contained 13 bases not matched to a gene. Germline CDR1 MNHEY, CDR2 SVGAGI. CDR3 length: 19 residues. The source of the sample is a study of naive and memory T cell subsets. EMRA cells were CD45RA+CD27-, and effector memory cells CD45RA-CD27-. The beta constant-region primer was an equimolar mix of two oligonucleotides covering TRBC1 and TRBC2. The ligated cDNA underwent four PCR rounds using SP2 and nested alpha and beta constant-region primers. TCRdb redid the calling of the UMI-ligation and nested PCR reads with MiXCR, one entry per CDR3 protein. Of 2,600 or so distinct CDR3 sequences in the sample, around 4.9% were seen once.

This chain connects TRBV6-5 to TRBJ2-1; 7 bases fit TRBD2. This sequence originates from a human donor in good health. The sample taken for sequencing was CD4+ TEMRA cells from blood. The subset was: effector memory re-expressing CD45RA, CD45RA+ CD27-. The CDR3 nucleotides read TGTGCCAGCAGTTACTACCTCCGGCCGGGCGGGGGTTCCTACAATGAGCAGTTCTTC. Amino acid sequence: CASSYYLRPGGGSYNEQFF.